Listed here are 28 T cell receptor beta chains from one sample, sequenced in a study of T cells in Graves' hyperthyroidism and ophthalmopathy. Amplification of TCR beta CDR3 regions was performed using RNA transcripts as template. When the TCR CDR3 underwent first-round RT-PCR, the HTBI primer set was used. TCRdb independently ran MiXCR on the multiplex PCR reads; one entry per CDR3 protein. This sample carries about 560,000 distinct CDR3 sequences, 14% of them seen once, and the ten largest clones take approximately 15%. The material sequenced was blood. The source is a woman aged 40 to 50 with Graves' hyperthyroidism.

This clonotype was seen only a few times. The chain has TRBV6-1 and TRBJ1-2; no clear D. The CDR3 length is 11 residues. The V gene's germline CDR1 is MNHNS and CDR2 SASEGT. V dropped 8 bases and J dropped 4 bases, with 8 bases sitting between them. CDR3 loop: CASPVGYGYTF. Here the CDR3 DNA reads TGTGCCAGCCCAGTTGGCTATGGCTACACCTTC.

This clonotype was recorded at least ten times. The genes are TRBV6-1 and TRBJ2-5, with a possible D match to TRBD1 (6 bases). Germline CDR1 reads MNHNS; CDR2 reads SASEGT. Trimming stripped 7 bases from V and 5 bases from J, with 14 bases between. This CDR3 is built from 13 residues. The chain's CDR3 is CASTIQGSETQYF. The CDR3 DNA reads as TGTGCCAGCACCATACAGGGCTCGGAGACCCAGTACTTC.

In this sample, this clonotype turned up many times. The CDR3 loop reads CASSSDSFYYEQYF. CDR3 in DNA: TGTGCCAGCAGCTCTGACAGTTTCTACTACGAGCAGTACTTC. The chain employs TRBV7-8 and TRBJ2-7; D may be TRBD1 (5 bases). The V gene's germline CDR1 is SGHVS and CDR2 FQNEAQ. V lost 4 bases to trimming and J lost 3 bases, with 13 bases between them. This CDR3 is 14 amino acids long. Full variable domain (rest looked up from reference TRBV7-8 and TRBJ2-7): GAGVSQSPRYKVAKRGQDVALRCDPISGHVSLFWYQQALGQGPEFLTYFQNEAQLDKSGLPSDRFFAERPEGSVSTLKIQRTQQEDSAVYLCASSSDSFYYEQYFGPGTRLTVT.

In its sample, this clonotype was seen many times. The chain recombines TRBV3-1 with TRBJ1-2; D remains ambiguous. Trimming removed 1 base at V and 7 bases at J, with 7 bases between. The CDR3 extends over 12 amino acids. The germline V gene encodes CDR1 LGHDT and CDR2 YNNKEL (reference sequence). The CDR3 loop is CASSQVYSGYTF. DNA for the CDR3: TGTGCCAGCAGCCAAGTGTACAGTGGCTACACCTTC.

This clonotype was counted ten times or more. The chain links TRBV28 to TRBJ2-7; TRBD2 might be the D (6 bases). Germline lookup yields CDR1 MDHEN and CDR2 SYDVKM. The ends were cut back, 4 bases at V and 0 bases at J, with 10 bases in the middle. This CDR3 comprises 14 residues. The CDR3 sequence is CASSSIAVSYEQYF. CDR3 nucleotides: TGTGCCAGCAGTTCCATAGCGGTCTCCTACGAGCAGTACTTC.

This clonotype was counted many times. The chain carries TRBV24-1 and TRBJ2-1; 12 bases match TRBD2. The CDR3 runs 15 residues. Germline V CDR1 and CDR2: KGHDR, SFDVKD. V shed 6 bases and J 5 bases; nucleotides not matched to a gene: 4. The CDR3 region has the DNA TGTGCCACCAGTCGGACTAGCGGGACTAACAATGAGCAGTTCTTC. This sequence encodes CATSRTSGTNNEQFF.

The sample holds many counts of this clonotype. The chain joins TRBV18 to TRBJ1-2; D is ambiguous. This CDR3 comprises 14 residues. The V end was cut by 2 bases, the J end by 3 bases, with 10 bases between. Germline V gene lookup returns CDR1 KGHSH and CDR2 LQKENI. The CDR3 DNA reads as TGTGCCAGCTCACCATCACGGATCGACTATGGCTACACCTTC. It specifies CASSPSRIDYGYTF.

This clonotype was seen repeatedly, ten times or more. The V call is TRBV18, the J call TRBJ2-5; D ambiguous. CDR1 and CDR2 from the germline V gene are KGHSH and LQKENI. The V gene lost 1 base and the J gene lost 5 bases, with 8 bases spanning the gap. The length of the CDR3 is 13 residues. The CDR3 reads CASSPQVAETQYF. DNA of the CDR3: TGTGCCAGCTCACCACAGGTAGCCGAGACCCAGTACTTC.

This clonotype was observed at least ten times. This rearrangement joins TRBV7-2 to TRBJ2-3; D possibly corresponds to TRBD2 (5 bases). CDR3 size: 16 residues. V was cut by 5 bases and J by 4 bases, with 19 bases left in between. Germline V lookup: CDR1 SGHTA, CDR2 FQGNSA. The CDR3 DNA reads TGTGCCAGCAGCCGAATGGGCGGGCTCCCCCCAGATACGCAGTATTTT. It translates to CASSRMGGLPPDTQYF.

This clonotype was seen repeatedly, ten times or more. This CDR3 is CASSSSSGTYNEQFF. CDR3 coding DNA: TGTGCCAGCAGCTCCTCTAGCGGAACATACAATGAGCAGTTCTTC. The chain joins TRBV7-2 to TRBJ2-1; TRBD2 agrees at 7 bases. Germline CDR1 and CDR2: SGHTA and FQGNSA. The CDR3 loop spans 15 amino acids. The V and J ends lost 4 bases and 4 bases, in that order; junction bases with no gene match: 7. Drawing the rest from reference TRBV7-2 and TRBJ2-1, the complete variable domain is GAGVSQSPSNKVTEKGKDVELRCDPISGHTALYWYRQSLGQGLEFLIYFQGNSAPDKSGLPSDRFSAERTGGSVSTLTIQRTQQEDSAVYLCASSSSSGTYNEQFFGPGTRLTVL.

The DNA of the CDR3 is TGTGCCAGCAGCTCCCCCGAAGCGACAGGGATTCACATTCAGTACTTC. Protein sequence: CASSSPEATGIHIQYF. This sequence joins TRBV7-2 and TRBJ2-4, with 7 bases matching TRBD1. CDR1 SGHTA and CDR2 FQGNSA come from the germline V gene. J gave up 8 bases and V 4 bases, and 14 bases lay outside the gene matches. The CDR3 totals 16 residues.

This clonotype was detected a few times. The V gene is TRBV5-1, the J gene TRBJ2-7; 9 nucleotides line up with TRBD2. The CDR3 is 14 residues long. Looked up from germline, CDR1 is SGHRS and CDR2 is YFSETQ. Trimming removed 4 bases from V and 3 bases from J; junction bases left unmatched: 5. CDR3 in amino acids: CASSVTSGNYEQYF. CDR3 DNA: TGCGCCAGCAGCGTGACTAGCGGTAACTACGAGCAGTACTTC.

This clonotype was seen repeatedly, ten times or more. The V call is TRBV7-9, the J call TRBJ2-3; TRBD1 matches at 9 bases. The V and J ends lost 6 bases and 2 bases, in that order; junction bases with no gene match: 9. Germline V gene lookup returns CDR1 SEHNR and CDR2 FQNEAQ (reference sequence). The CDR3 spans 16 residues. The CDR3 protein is CASRPGTGRPTDTQYF. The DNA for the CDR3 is TGTGCCAGCAGACCCGGGACAGGGAGACCCACAGATACGCAGTATTTT.

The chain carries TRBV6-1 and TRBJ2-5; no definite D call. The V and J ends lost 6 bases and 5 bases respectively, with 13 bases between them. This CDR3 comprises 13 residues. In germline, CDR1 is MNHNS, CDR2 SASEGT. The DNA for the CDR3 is TGTGCCAGCAGCGTCGGGTTTGGGGAGACCCAGTACTTC. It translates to CASSVGFGETQYF.

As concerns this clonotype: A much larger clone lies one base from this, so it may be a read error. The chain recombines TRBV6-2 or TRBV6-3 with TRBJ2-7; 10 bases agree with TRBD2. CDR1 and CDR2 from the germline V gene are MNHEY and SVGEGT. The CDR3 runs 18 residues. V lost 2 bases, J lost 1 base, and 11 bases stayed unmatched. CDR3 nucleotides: TGTGCCAGCAGTTACGCCGCGCCCGGGACTAGCGAGTCCTACGAGCAGTACTTC. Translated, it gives CASSYAAPGTSESYEQYF.

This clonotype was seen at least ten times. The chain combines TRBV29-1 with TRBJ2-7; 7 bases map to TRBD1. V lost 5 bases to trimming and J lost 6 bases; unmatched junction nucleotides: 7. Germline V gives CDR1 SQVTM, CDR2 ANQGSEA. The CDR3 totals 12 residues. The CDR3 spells CSVMETGSEQYF. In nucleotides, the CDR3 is TGCAGCGTTATGGAGACAGGGTCCGAGCAGTACTTC.

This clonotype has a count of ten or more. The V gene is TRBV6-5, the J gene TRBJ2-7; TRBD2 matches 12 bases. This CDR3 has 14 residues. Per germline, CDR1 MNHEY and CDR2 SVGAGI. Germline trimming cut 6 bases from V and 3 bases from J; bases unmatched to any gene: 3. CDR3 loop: CASRKTSGSYEQYF. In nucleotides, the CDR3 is TGTGCCAGCAGAAAGACTAGCGGGAGCTACGAGCAGTACTTC.

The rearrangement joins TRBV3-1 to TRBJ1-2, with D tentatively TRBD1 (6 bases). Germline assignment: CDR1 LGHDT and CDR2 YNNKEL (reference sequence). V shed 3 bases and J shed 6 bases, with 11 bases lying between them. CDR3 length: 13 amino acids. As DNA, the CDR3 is TGTGCCAGCAGCCAGACAGGTTCGAATGGCTACACCTTC. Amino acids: CASSQTGSNGYTF.

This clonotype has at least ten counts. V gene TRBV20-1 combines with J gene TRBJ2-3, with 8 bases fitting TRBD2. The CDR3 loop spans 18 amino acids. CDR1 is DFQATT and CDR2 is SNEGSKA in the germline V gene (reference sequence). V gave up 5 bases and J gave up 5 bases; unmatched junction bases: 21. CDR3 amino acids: CSAVLGREAGKGRDTQYF. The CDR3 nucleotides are TGCAGTGCTGTTTTAGGGCGGGAGGCCGGGAAAGGAAGAGATACGCAGTATTTT.

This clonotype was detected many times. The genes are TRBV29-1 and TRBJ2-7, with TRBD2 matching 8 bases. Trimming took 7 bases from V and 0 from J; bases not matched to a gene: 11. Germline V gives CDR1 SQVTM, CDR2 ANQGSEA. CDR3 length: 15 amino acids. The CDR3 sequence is CSARIGGRHSYEQYF. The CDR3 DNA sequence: TGCAGCGCCAGGATTGGCGGGAGGCACTCCTACGAGCAGTACTTC.

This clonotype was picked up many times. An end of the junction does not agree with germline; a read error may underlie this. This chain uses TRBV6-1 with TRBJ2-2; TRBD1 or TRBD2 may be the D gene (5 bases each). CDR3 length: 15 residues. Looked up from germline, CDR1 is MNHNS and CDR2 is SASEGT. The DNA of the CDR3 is TGTGCCAGCAGAGAAGGGACCGCGATGACCGGGGAGCTGTTTTTT. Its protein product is CASREGTAMTGELFF.

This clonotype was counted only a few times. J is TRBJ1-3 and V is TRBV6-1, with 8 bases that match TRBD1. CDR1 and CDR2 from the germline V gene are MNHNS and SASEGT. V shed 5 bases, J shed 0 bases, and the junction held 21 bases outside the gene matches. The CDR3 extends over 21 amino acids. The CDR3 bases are TGTGCCAGCAGTCCCTGGGACAGGCAGGCCTCTTCCCTGAGCTCTGGAAACACCATATATTTT. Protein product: CASSPWDRQASSLSSGNTIYF.

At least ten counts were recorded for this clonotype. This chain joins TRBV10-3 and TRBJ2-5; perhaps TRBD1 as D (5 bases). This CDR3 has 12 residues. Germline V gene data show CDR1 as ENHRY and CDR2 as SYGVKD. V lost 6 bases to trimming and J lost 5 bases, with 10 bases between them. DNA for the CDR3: TGTGCCATCAGGGGGCCCGAGGAGACCCAGTACTTC. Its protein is CAIRGPEETQYF.

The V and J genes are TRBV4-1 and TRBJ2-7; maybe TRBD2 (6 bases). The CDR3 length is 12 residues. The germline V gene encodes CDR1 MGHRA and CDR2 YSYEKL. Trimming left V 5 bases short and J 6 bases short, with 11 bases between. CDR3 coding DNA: TGCGCCAGCAGCGGAGAGGGAGGCGAGCAGTACTTC. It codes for CASSGEGGEQYF.

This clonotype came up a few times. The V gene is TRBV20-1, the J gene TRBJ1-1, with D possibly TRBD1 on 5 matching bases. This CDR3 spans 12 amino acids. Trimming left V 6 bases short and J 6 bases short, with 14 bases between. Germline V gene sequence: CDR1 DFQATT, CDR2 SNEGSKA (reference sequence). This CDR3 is CSATLRVAEAFF. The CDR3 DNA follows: TGCAGTGCCACGCTCAGGGTGGCTGAAGCTTTCTTT.

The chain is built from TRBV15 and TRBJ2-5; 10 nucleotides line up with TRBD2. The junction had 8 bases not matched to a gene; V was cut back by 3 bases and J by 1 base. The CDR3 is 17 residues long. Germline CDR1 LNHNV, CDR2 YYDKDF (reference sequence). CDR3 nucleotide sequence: TGTGCCACCAGCAGCGACGCTAGCGGGGGCTCCCAAGAGACCCAGTACTTC. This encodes CATSSDASGGSQETQYF.

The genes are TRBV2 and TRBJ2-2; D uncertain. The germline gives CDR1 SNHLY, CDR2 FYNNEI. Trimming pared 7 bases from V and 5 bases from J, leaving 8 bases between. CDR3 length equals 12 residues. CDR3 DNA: TGTGCCAGCATCGGGTTTACCGGGGAGCTGTTTTTT. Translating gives CASIGFTGELFF.

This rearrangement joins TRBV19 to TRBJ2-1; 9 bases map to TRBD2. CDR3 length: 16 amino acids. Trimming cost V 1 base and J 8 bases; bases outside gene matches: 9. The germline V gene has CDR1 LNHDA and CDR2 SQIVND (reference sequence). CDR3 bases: TGTGCCAGTAGTATAGGGAGTGGAGCGGGAGGTCATGAGCAGTTCTTC. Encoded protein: CASSIGSGAGGHEQFF.